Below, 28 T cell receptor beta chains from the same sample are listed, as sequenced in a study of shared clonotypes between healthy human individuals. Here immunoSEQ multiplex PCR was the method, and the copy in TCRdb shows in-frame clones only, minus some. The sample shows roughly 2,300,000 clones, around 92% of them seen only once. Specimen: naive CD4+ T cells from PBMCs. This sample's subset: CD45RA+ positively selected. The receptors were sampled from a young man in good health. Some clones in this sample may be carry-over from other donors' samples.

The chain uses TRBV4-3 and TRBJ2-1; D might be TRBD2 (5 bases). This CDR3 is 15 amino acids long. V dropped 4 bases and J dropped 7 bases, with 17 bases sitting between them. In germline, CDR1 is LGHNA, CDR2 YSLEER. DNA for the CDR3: TGCGCCAGCAGCCGAGTAGGAGGCGCTCTGAATGAGCAGTTCTTC. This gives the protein CASSRVGGALNEQFF.

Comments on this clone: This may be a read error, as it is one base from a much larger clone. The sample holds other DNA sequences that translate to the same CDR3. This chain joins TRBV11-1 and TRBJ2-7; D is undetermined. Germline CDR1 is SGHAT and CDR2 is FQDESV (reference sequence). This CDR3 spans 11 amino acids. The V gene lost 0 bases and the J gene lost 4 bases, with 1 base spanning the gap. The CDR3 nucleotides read TGTGCCAGCAGCTTAGCTTACGAGCAGTACTTC. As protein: CASSLAYEQYF.

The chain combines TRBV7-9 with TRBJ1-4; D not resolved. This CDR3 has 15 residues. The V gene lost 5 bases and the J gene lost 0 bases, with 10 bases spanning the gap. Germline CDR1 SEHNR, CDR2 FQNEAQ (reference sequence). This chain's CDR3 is CASSPRRPTNEKLFF. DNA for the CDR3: TGTGCCAGCAGCCCCCGCAGACCAACTAATGAAAAACTGTTTTTT.

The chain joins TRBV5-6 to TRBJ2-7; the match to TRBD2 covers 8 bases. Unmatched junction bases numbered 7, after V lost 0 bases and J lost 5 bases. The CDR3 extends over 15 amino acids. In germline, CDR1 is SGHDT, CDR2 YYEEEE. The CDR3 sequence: CASSLGSGRVHEQYF. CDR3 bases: TGTGCCAGCAGCTTGGGATCCGGGAGGGTACACGAGCAGTACTTC.

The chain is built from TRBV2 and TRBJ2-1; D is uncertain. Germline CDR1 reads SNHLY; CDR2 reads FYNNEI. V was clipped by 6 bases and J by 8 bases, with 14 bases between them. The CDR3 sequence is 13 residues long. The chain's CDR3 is CASRLNAFDEQFF. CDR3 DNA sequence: TGTGCCAGCAGACTCAACGCATTCGATGAGCAGTTCTTC.

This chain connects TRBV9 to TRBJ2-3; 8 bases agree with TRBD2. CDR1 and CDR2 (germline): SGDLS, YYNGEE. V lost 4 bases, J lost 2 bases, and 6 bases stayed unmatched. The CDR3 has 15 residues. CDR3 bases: TGTGCCAGCAGCTTTCGGGAGGGGGTCACAGATACGCAGTATTTT. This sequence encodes CASSFREGVTDTQYF. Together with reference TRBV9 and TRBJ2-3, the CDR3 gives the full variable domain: DSGVTQTPKHLITATGQRVTLRCSPRSGDLSVYWYQQSLDQGLQFLIQYYNGEERAKGNILERFSAQQFPDLHSELNLSSLELGDSALYFCASSFREGVTDTQYFGPGTRLTVL.

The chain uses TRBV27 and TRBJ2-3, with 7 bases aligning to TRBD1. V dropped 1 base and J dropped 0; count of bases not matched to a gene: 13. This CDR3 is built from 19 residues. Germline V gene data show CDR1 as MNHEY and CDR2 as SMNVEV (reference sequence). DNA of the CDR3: TGTGCCAGCAGTTTATATTTTGGGGTGACAGGGATAAGCACAGATACGCAGTATTTT. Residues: CASSLYFGVTGISTDTQYF.

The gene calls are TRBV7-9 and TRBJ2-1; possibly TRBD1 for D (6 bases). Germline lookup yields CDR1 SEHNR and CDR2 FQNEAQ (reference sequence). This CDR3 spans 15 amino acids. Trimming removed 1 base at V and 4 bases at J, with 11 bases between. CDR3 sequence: CASSLGGTKYNEQFF. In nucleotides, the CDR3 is TGTGCCAGCAGCTTAGGAGGGACAAAGTACAATGAGCAGTTCTTC. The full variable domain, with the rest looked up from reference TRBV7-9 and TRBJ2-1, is DTGVSQNPRHKITKRGQNVTFRCDPISEHNRLYWYRQTLGQGPEFLTYFQNEAQLEKSRLLSDRFSAERPKGSFSTLEIQRTEQGDSAMYLCASSLGGTKYNEQFFGPGTRLTVL.

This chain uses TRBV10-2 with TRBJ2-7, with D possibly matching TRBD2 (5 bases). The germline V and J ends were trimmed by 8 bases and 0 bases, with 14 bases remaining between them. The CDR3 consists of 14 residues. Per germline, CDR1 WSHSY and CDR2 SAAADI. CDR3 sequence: CASLDSTSSYEQYF. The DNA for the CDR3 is TGCGCCAGCCTGGACTCTACGAGCTCCTACGAGCAGTACTTC.

CDR3 amino acids: CASMDQIGNTIYF. CDR3 DNA sequence: TGTGCCAGCATGGACCAAATTGGAAACACCATATATTTT. J is TRBJ1-3 and V is TRBV2; D remains unclear. The CDR3 totals 13 residues. Trimming stripped 7 bases from V and 3 bases from J, with 10 bases between. Germline assignment: CDR1 SNHLY and CDR2 FYNNEI.

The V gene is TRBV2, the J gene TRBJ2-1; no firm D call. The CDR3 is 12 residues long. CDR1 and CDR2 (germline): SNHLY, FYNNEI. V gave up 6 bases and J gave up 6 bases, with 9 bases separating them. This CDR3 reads CASSLEANEQFF. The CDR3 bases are TGTGCCAGCAGCCTTGAAGCCAATGAGCAGTTCTTC.

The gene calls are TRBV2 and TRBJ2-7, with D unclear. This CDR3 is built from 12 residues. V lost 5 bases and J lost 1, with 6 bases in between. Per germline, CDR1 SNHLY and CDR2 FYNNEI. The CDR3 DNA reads TGTGCCAGCAGTAGGTTGTCCTACGAGCAGTACTTC. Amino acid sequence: CASSRLSYEQYF.

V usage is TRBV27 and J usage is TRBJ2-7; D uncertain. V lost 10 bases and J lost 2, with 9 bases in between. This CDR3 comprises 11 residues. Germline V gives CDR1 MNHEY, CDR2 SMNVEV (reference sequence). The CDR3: CATKSPYEQYF. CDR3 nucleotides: TGTGCCACCAAGTCGCCCTACGAGCAGTACTTC.

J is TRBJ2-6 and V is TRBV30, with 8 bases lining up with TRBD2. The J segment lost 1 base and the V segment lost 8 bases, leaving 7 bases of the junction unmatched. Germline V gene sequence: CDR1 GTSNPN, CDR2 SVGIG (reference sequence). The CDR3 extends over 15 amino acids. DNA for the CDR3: TGTGCCCGAGCTAGCGGGTTATCTGGGGCCAACGTCCTGACTTTC. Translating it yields CARASGLSGANVLTF.

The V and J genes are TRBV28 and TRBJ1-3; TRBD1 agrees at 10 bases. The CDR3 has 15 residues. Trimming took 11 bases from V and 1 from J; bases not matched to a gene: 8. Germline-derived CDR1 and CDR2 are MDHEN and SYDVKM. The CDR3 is CASGTGDFSGNTIYF. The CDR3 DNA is TGTGCCTCTGGGACAGGGGATTTTTCTGGAAACACCATATATTTT.

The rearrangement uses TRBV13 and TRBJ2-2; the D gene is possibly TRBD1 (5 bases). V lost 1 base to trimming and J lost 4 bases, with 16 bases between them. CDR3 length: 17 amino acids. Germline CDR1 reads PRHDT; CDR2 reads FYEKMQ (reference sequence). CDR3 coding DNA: TGTGCCAGCAGCTTAGAGTCCAGGGTTTGGTCCACCGGGGAGCTGTTTTTT. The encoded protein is CASSLESRVWSTGELFF.

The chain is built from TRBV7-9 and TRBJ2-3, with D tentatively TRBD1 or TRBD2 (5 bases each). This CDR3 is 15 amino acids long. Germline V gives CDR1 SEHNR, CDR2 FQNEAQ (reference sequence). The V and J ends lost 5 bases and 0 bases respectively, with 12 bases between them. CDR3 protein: CASSPRDRSTDTQYF. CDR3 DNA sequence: TGTGCCAGCAGCCCCAGGGACCGAAGCACAGATACGCAGTATTTT.

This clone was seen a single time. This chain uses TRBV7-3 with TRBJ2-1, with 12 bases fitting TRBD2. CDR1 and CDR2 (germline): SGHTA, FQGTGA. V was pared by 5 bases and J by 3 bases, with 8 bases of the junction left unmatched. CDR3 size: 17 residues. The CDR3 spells CASSPQRTSGIYNEQFF. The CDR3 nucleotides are TGTGCCAGCAGCCCCCAAAGGACTAGCGGGATCTACAATGAGCAGTTCTTC.

Here the CDR3 reads CASRLASSGNTIYF. CDR3 nucleotides: TGTGCAAGTCGCTTAGCGAGCTCTGGAAACACCATATATTTT. The rearrangement uses TRBV12-2 and TRBJ1-3. TRBV12-2 is assigned pseudogene status. The CDR3 loop spans 14 amino acids.

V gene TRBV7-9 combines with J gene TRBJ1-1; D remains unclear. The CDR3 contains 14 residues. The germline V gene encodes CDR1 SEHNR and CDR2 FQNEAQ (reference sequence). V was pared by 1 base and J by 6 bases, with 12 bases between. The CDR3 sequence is CASSLDRDIAEAFF. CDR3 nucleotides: TGTGCCAGCAGCTTAGATCGGGATATAGCTGAAGCTTTCTTT.

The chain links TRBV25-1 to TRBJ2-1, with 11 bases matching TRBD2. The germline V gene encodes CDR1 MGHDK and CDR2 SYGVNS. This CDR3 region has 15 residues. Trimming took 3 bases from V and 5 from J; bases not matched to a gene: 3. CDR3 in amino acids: CASSDSGRADNEQFF. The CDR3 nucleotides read TGTGCCAGCAGTGATAGCGGGAGGGCGGACAATGAGCAGTTCTTC.

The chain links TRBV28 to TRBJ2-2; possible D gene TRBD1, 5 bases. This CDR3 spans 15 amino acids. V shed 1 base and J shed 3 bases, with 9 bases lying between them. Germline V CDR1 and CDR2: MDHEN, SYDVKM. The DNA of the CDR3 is TGTGCCAGCAGTTTATCTGTAGGGGACACCGGGGAGCTGTTTTTT. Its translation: CASSLSVGDTGELFF.

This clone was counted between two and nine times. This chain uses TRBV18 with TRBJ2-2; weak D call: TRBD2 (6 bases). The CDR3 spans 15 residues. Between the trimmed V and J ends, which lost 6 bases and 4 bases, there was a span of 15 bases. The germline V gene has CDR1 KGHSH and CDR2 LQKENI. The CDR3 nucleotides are TGTGCCAGCTCCTGGGGTCTAGCGAGCACCGGGGAGCTGTTTTTT. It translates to CASSWGLASTGELFF.

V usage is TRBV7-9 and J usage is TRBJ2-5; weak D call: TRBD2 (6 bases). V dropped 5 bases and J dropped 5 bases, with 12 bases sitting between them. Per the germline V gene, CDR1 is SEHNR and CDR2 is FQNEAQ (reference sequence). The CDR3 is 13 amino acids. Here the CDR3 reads CASSQGAGETQYF. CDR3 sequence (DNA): TGTGCCAGCAGCCAAGGGGCGGGGGAGACCCAGTACTTC.

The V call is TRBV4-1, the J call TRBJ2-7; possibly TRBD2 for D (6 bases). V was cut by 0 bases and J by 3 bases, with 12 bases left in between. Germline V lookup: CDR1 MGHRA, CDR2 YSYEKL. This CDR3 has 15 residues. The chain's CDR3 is CASSQETGRSYEQYF. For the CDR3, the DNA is TGCGCCAGCAGCCAAGAAACGGGGAGGAGCTACGAGCAGTACTTC.

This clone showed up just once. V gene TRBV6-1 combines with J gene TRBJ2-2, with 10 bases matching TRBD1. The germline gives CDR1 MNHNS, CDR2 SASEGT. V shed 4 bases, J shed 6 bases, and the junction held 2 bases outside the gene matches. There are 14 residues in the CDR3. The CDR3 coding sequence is TGTGCCAGCAGTGGGACAGGGGGGGCCGGGGAGCTGTTTTTT. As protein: CASSGTGGAGELFF.

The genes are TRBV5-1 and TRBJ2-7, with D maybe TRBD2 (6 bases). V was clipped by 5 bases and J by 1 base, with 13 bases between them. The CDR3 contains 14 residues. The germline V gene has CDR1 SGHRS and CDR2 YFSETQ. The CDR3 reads CASSRMTRSYEQYF. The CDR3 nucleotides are TGCGCCAGCAGTCGAATGACTAGATCCTACGAGCAGTACTTC.

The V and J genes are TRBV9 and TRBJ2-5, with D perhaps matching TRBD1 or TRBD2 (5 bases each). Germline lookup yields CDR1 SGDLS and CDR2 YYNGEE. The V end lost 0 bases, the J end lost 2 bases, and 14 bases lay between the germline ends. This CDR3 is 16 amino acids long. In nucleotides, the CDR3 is TGTGCCAGCAGCGTAGTAGCAGGGACGGGACAAGAGACCCAGTACTTC. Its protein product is CASSVVAGTGQETQYF.